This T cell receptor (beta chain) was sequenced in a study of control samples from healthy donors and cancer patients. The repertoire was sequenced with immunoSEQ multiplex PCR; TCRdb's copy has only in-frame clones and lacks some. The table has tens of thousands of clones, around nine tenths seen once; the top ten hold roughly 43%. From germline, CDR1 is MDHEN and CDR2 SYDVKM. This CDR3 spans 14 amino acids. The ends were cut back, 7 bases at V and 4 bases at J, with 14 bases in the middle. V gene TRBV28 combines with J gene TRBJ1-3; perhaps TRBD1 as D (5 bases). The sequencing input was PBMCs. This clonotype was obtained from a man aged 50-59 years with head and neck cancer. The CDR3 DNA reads TGTGCCAGCACCGAGGTCAGGGAAGGAAACACCATATATTTT. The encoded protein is CASTEVREGNTIYF.